These 28 T cell receptor beta chains were all obtained from the same sample, sequenced in a study of identical twins. In TCRdb, the 5' RACE reads were re-called with MiXCR into one record per CDR3 protein. The data hold 400,000 to 600,000 distinct CDR3 sequences, with about 22% observed a single time. These sequences were also reported in another study, on yellow fever vaccine responses in identical twins.

The sample was CD4+ T cells sorted from blood. These receptors were taken from a woman aged 18-29 years in good health.

This clonotype was observed a handful of times. The rearrangement uses TRBV5-1 and TRBJ2-3; the match to TRBD2 covers 12 bases. The V segment lost 4 bases and the J segment 5 bases; nucleotides outside the gene matches: 8. CDR3 length: 16 residues. Looked up from germline, CDR1 is SGHRS and CDR2 is YFSETQ. The CDR3, as DNA: TGCGCCAGCAGCCCCTTGACTAGCGGGAGTGGAGATACGCAGTATTTT. It is translated as CASSPLTSGSGDTQYF.

This clonotype was counted only a few times. The chain joins TRBV18 to TRBJ2-1; 9 bases match TRBD1. The V and J ends lost 0 bases and 6 bases, in that order; junction bases with no gene match: 3. Germline V gene lookup returns CDR1 KGHSH and CDR2 LQKENI. This CDR3 is 15 amino acids long. The CDR3 region has the DNA TGTGCCAGCTCACCACCGGGACAGGGCGGCAATGAGCAGTTCTTC. Its translation: CASSPPGQGGNEQFF.

This clonotype was picked up a small number of times. The J gene is TRBJ1-2, the V gene TRBV3-1, with D uncertain. The CDR3 sequence is 18 residues long. Germline assignment: CDR1 LGHDT and CDR2 YNNKEL (reference sequence). The V end was cut by 4 bases, the J end by 5 bases, with 26 bases between. The CDR3 loop is CASSLSRSGSLGRYGYTF. CDR3 DNA: TGTGCCAGCAGCCTTAGTCGCTCAGGCAGCCTAGGACGTTATGGCTACACCTTC.

This clonotype appeared a few times. The CDR3, as DNA: TGTGCCACCAGCAGAGATCGAACCCCGGAGACCCAGTACTTC. As protein: CATSRDRTPETQYF. The rearrangement uses TRBV15 and TRBJ2-5; D gene uncertain. CDR1 is LNHNV and CDR2 is YYDKDF in the germline V gene (reference sequence). The CDR3 sequence is 14 residues long. The V and J ends lost 0 bases and 5 bases respectively, with 10 bases between them.

This clonotype was observed a handful of times. The V call is TRBV29-1, the J call TRBJ2-1; D is unresolved. V was clipped by 2 bases and J by 0 bases, with 5 bases between them. Germline V gene data show CDR1 as SQVTM and CDR2 as ANQGSEA. This CDR3 comprises 13 residues. In DNA, the CDR3 is TGCAGCGTTGAACAGGACTCCTACAATGAGCAGTTCTTC. It translates to CSVEQDSYNEQFF.

This clonotype was observed a handful of times. The V call is TRBV20-1, the J call TRBJ1-2, with TRBD1 matching 7 bases. This CDR3 has 12 residues. The ends lost 5 bases at V and 8 bases at J; junction bases unmatched: 8. CDR1 is DFQATT and CDR2 is SNEGSKA in the germline V gene (reference sequence). The CDR3 DNA reads TGCAGTGCTCCCGGACAGGCGGGGGGCTACACCTTC. This translates into CSAPGQAGGYTF.

The CDR3: CASSQVWENQPQHF. Written as DNA, the CDR3 is TGTGCCAGCAGCCAAGTTTGGGAGAACCAGCCCCAGCATTTT. The chain is built from TRBV3-1 and TRBJ1-5, with D hard to call. Germline CDR1 and CDR2: LGHDT and YNNKEL (reference sequence). The ends were cut back, 1 base at V and 7 bases at J, with 11 bases in the middle. The CDR3 has 14 amino acids.

The CDR3 reads CASSLTGRGGANVLTF. CDR3 coding DNA: TGTGCCAGCAGCCTAACAGGGAGAGGGGGGGCCAACGTCCTGACTTTC. The chain carries TRBV7-2 and TRBJ2-6; tentative D call: TRBD1 (6 bases). The CDR3 consists of 16 residues. Germline V gives CDR1 SGHTA, CDR2 FQGNSA. V was shortened by 5 bases and J by 4 bases, with 15 bases between the two germline ends.

This chain links TRBV15 with TRBJ2-5; TRBD2 aligns across 11 bases. Losses at the gene ends were 0 bases for V and 2 bases for J; bases not matched to a gene: 5. The length of the CDR3 is 17 residues. Germline CDR1 reads LNHNV; CDR2 reads YYDKDF (reference sequence). DNA for the CDR3: TGTGCCACCAGCAGAGATATGGTAGCGGGAGGGCAAGAGACCCAGTACTTC. Its protein product is CATSRDMVAGGQETQYF.

The table lists this clonotype with a few counts. V and J are TRBV12-3 or TRBV12-4 and TRBJ2-5; 9 nucleotides align to TRBD1. The CDR3 spans 14 residues. Losses at the gene ends were 7 bases for V and 7 bases for J; bases not matched to a gene: 10. CDR3: CASTLGDRVSTQYF. The CDR3 coding sequence is TGTGCCAGCACTCTGGGGGACAGGGTATCGACCCAGTACTTC.

The chain uses TRBV6-1 and TRBJ1-4; D is uncertain. Germline V CDR1 and CDR2: MNHNS, SASEGT. The CDR3 has 14 amino acids. Trimming pared 3 bases from V and 4 bases from J, leaving 9 bases between. The CDR3 loop reads CASSDLGVNEKLFF. The CDR3 DNA reads TGTGCCAGCAGTGATTTGGGAGTTAATGAAAAACTGTTTTTT.

This clonotype was detected only a few times. The CDR3 loop is CASSLKAGDAIDEQFF. CDR3 DNA: TGTGCCAGCAGCTTAAAAGCGGGAGACGCTATCGATGAGCAGTTCTTC. The gene calls are TRBV7-3 and TRBJ2-1, with 8 bases aligning to TRBD2. The junction had 10 bases not matched to a gene; V was cut back by 1 base and J by 8 bases. Germline CDR1 reads SGHTA; CDR2 reads FQGTGA. The CDR3 spans 16 residues.

V and J are TRBV29-1 and TRBJ1-1; D call uncertain. The CDR3 length is 11 residues. Germline CDR1 and CDR2: SQVTM and ANQGSEA. V lost 2 bases and J 4 bases, leaving 5 bases between the germline ends. The CDR3 loop reads CSVELVTEAFF. CDR3 nucleotide sequence: TGCAGCGTTGAATTGGTCACTGAAGCTTTCTTT. The whole variable domain, filled in from reference TRBV29-1 and TRBJ1-1, reads SAVISQKPSRDICQRGTSLTIQCQVDSQVTMMFWYRQQPGQSLTLIATANQGSEATYESGFVIDKFPISRPNLTFSTLTVSNMSPEDSSIYLCSVELVTEAFFGQGTRLTVV.

This clonotype has just a few counts. The chain uses TRBV3-1 and TRBJ1-1; unclear D gene. The CDR3 is 14 residues long. The V gene's germline CDR1 is LGHDT and CDR2 YNNKEL (reference sequence). Trimming removed 6 bases at V and 4 bases at J, with 15 bases between. CDR3 sequence: CASSSAGRGTEAFF. In DNA, the CDR3 is TGTGCCAGCAGTTCCGCGGGCCGGGGCACTGAAGCTTTCTTT.

The CDR3 region has the DNA TGTGCCGGCTTAAAGGAGCCCCAGCCCCAGCATTTT. Protein sequence: CAGLKEPQPQHF. V gene TRBV6-5 combines with J gene TRBJ1-5; D ambiguous. Between the trimmed V and J ends, which lost 11 bases and 7 bases, there was a span of 15 bases. Germline lookup yields CDR1 MNHEY and CDR2 SVGAGI. CDR3 length equals 12 residues.

The CDR3 DNA follows: TGCAGTGCTTTCGCCGGCACTGAAGCTTTCTTT. Translated: CSAFAGTEAFF. The genes are TRBV20-1 and TRBJ1-1; D gene unclear. The CDR3 length is 11 residues. Trimming took 5 bases from V and 4 from J, leaving 8 bases between them. Germline CDR1 reads DFQATT; CDR2 reads SNEGSKA (reference sequence).

In its sample, this clonotype was seen a few times. The rearrangement joins TRBV20-1 to TRBJ1-1; D uncertain. There are 16 residues in the CDR3. The germline gives CDR1 DFQATT, CDR2 SNEGSKA (reference sequence). V was pared by 0 bases and J by 1 base, with 15 bases between. DNA of the CDR3: TGCAGTGCTAGAGAAAATAGGGTACAGAAGAACACTGAAGCTTTCTTT. It specifies CSARENRVQKNTEAFF.

CDR3 DNA sequence: TGCAGTGCTAGCGTGAACAGGGGGCGCAACAATGAGCAGTTCTTC. Translation: CSASVNRGRNNEQFF. The chain couples TRBV20-1 to TRBJ2-1; 9 nucleotides match TRBD1. J was trimmed by 5 bases and V by 3 bases; bases with no gene match: 8. This CDR3 contains 15 residues. Germline V lookup: CDR1 DFQATT, CDR2 SNEGSKA (reference sequence).

The chain combines TRBV20-1 with TRBJ2-5; possible D gene TRBD1, 6 bases. Trimming took off 1 base at V and 5 bases at J, with 11 bases between the two ends. Germline CDR1 is DFQATT and CDR2 is SNEGSKA (reference sequence). The CDR3 is 13 residues long. CDR3 amino acids: CSARATGQETQYF. The CDR3 DNA reads as TGCAGTGCTAGAGCGACAGGTCAGGAGACCCAGTACTTC.

This chain links TRBV3-1 with TRBJ2-5; the match to TRBD2 covers 12 bases. V gave up 4 bases and J gave up 2 bases; unmatched junction bases: 5. CDR3 length: 16 residues. The germline gives CDR1 LGHDT, CDR2 YNNKEL (reference sequence). The CDR3 DNA follows: TGTGCCAGCAGCCGATCCCTAGCGGGGGGGCAAGAGACCCAGTACTTC. It codes for CASSRSLAGGQETQYF.

Regarding this clonotype: Mismatch with germline at one junction end may stem from a read error. V is TRBV6-5 and J is TRBJ2-1, with D perhaps TRBD1 (6 bases). Germline lookup yields CDR1 MNHEY and CDR2 SVGAGI. This CDR3 is 16 amino acids long. The CDR3 sequence: CASSYLIGGILNEQFF. The CDR3 region has the DNA TGTGCCAGCAGTTACTTGATAGGGGGTATACTAAATGAGCAATTCTTC.

This clonotype was picked up a small number of times. The chain combines TRBV29-1 with TRBJ2-1, with 7 bases identical to TRBD1. Per germline, CDR1 SQVTM and CDR2 ANQGSEA. This CDR3 is built from 16 residues. V shed 6 bases and J 4 bases; nucleotides not matched to a gene: 15. This chain's CDR3 is CSVPRSAGGSYNEQFF. CDR3 sequence (DNA): TGCAGCGTCCCCCGGTCGGCAGGGGGTAGTTACAATGAGCAGTTCTTC.

This clonotype turned up a few times. The V and J genes are TRBV28 and TRBJ2-3; D call uncertain. V lost 6 bases to trimming and J lost 5 bases, with 6 bases between them. The CDR3 is 11 amino acids. The germline CDR1 and CDR2 sequences are MDHEN and SYDVKM. CDR3 sequence: CASRLQDTQYF. The DNA of the CDR3 is TGTGCCAGCAGATTACAAGATACGCAGTATTTT.

This clonotype was detected many times. The chain links TRBV5-1 to TRBJ2-2, with TRBD1 as a possible D gene (7 bases). Germline V gene data show CDR1 as SGHRS and CDR2 as YFSETQ. V was cut by 2 bases and J by 3 bases, with 14 bases left in between. The CDR3 runs 16 residues. CDR3 nucleotide sequence: TGCGCCAGCAGCTTCGGCCAGGGGGGAGACACCGGGGAGCTGTTTTTT. This sequence encodes CASSFGQGGDTGELFF.

The chain recombines TRBV6-5 with TRBJ2-1; 13 bases match TRBD2. The CDR3 extends over 13 amino acids. Trimming at V came to 4 bases and at J to 15 bases, leaving 6 bases not matched to a gene. Looked up from germline, CDR1 is MNHEY and CDR2 is SVGAGI. The CDR3 loop is CASSSGLAGDRFF. Here the CDR3 DNA reads TGTGCCAGCAGTTCTGGACTAGCGGGAGACCGGTTCTTC.

V usage is TRBV6-1 and J usage is TRBJ2-3, with D hard to call. The V gene lost 6 bases and the J gene lost 4 bases, with 14 bases spanning the gap. CDR3 length: 14 amino acids. Germline values: CDR1 MNHNS, CDR2 SASEGT. The CDR3 is CASSRSPQADTQYF. The DNA of the CDR3 is TGTGCCAGCAGCCGCAGTCCCCAAGCAGATACGCAGTATTTT.

This chain links TRBV7-9 with TRBJ2-3; D unclear. V lost 7 bases and J lost 1, with 9 bases in between. The CDR3 runs 13 residues. Germline V gene data show CDR1 as SEHNR and CDR2 as FQNEAQ (reference sequence). CDR3 loop: CASMSGRTDTQYF. For the CDR3, the DNA is TGTGCCAGCATGAGTGGACGCACAGATACGCAGTATTTT.

The chain employs TRBV11-2 and TRBJ1-1; 8 bases are shared with TRBD1. CDR1 SGHAT and CDR2 FQNNGV come from the germline V gene. This CDR3 contains 15 residues. V lost 5 bases, J lost 5 bases, and 10 bases stayed unmatched. This chain's CDR3 is CASSLAGGFLTEAFF. As DNA, the CDR3 is TGTGCCAGCAGCCTGGCAGGGGGCTTTCTTACTGAAGCTTTCTTT. Based on the CDR3 plus reference TRBV11-2 and TRBJ1-1, the full variable domain is EAGVAQSPRYKIIEKRQSVAFWCNPISGHATLYWYQQILGQGPKLLIQFQNNGVVDDSQLPKDRFSAERLKGVDSTLKIQPAKLEDSAVYLCASSLAGGFLTEAFFGQGTRLTVV.